A selection of T cell receptor beta chains follows, all from one sample in a study of cytomegalovirus exposure and HLA in healthy donors. The table came from immunoSEQ multiplex PCR; TCRdb's copy has only in-frame clones and leaves some out. The repertoire holds some 130,000 clones, with more than 70% as singletons. The sequenced material came from PBMCs. These receptors were collected from a human donor in good health. Each CDR3 is given with its conserved first and last residue. The D gene is left open where the match is weak. The size entry is marked missing in some rows and otherwise reads once, few, many or a size class.

CDR3 length: 14
D gene: NA
V gene: TRBV6-1
clone size: NA
J gene: TRBJ1-5
CDR3 protein: CASSEDSHNQPQHF
CDR3 DNA: TGTGCCAGCAGCGAAGACAGCCACAATCAGCCCCAGCATTTT

CDR3 length: 14
D gene: NA
V gene: TRBV9
clone size: NA
J gene: TRBJ2-5
CDR3 protein: CASSIRDLEETQYF
CDR3 DNA: TGTGCCAGCAGCATTCGGGATCTAGAAGAGACCCAGTACTTC

CDR3 length: 17
D gene: TRBD1
V gene: TRBV7-9
clone size: NA
J gene: TRBJ2-2
CDR3 protein: CASSSSGGQGYTGELFF
CDR3 DNA: TGTGCCAGCAGCTCATCCGGTGGACAGGGTTACACCGGGGAGCTGTTTTTT

CDR3 length: 11
D gene: NA
V gene: TRBV6-1
clone size: NA
J gene: TRBJ2-3
CDR3 protein: CATELIYTQYF
CDR3 DNA: TGTGCCACGGAGTTGATTTATACGCAGTATTTT

CDR3 length: 16
D gene: NA
V gene: TRBV5-1
clone size: NA
J gene: TRBJ1-4
CDR3 protein: CASSLDRIQQSEKLFF
CDR3 DNA: TGCGCCAGCAGCTTGGACAGAATCCAACAATCTGAAAAACTGTTTTTT

CDR3 length: 14
D gene: TRBD1
V gene: TRBV7-2
clone size: NA
J gene: TRBJ1-4
CDR3 protein: CASSSPGGYEKLFF
CDR3 DNA: TGTGCCAGCAGCTCTCCAGGGGGCTATGAAAAACTGTTTTTT

CDR3 length: 14
D gene: NA
V gene: TRBV7-9
clone size: NA
J gene: TRBJ2-7
CDR3 protein: CASSNTGYPYEQYF
CDR3 DNA: TGTGCCAGCAGCAACACGGGATACCCCTACGAGCAGTACTTC

CDR3 length: 15
D gene: NA
V gene: TRBV11-2
clone size: NA
J gene: TRBJ2-3
CDR3 protein: CASSLVWPRTDTQYF
CDR3 DNA: TGTGCCAGCAGCTTAGTGTGGCCGCGCACAGATACGCAGTATTTT

CDR3 length: 15
D gene: TRBD2
V gene: TRBV4-1
clone size: NA
J gene: TRBJ2-7
CDR3 protein: CASRPFFSGAYEQYF
CDR3 DNA: TGCGCCAGCAGACCTTTTTTTAGCGGGGCCTACGAGCAGTACTTC

CDR3 length: 15
D gene: TRBD2
V gene: TRBV7-2
clone size: NA
J gene: TRBJ2-2
CDR3 protein: CASSLASGGAGELFF
CDR3 DNA: TGTGCCAGCAGCTTAGCTAGCGGGGGGGCCGGGGAGCTGTTTTTT

CDR3 length: 11
D gene: NA
V gene: TRBV19
clone size: NA
J gene: TRBJ1-2
CDR3 protein: CATLANYGYTF
CDR3 DNA: TGTGCCACCTTAGCTAACTATGGCTACACCTTC

CDR3 length: 16
D gene: TRBD1
V gene: TRBV2
clone size: few
J gene: TRBJ1-5
CDR3 protein: CASRNRGMVGNQPQHF
CDR3 DNA: TGTGCCAGCAGGAACAGGGGAATGGTTGGCAATCAGCCCCAGCATTTT

CDR3 length: 14
D gene: NA
V gene: TRBV6-6
clone size: NA
J gene: TRBJ1-5
CDR3 protein: CASTDSRSNQPQHF
CDR3 DNA: TGTGCCAGCACCGACAGTAGAAGCAATCAGCCCCAGCATTTT

CDR3 length: 16
D gene: TRBD2
V gene: TRBV9
clone size: NA
J gene: TRBJ2-2
CDR3 protein: CASSASGTRGTGELFF
CDR3 DNA: TGTGCCAGCAGCGCCTCCGGGACTAGGGGCACCGGGGAGCTGTTTTTT

CDR3 length: 16
D gene: TRBD1
V gene: TRBV19
clone size: NA
J gene: TRBJ1-2
CDR3 protein: CASIESHPGTAYGYTF
CDR3 DNA: TGTGCCAGTATCGAGTCCCATCCGGGGACAGCATATGGCTACACCTTC

CDR3 length: 14
D gene: NA
V gene: TRBV10-1
clone size: NA
J gene: TRBJ2-5
CDR3 protein: CASSTDRAEGTQYF
CDR3 DNA: TGCGCCAGCAGCACCGATAGGGCCGAGGGGACCCAGTACTTC

CDR3 length: 14
D gene: NA
V gene: TRBV5-4
clone size: NA
J gene: TRBJ2-7
CDR3 protein: CATTKRGTPYEQYF
CDR3 DNA: TGTGCCACCACGAAGAGGGGGACACCCTACGAGCAGTACTTC

CDR3 length: 15
D gene: NA
V gene: TRBV6-6
clone size: few
J gene: TRBJ1-4
CDR3 protein: CASRGPSAGHEKLFF
CDR3 DNA: TGTGCCAGTAGGGGACCCTCCGCGGGACATGAAAAACTGTTTTTT

CDR3 length: 12
D gene: NA
V gene: TRBV6-5
clone size: NA
J gene: TRBJ1-2
CDR3 protein: CASSEGISGYTF
CDR3 DNA: TGTGCCAGCAGTGAAGGAATTAGCGGCTACACCTTC

CDR3 length: 14
D gene: NA
V gene: TRBV7-9
clone size: NA
J gene: TRBJ1-6
CDR3 protein: CASSLGATNSPLHF
CDR3 DNA: TGTGCCAGCAGCTTAGGCGCCACCAATTCACCCCTCCACTTT

CDR3 length: 15
D gene: TRBD2
V gene: TRBV27
clone size: NA
J gene: TRBJ2-1
CDR3 protein: CASSPGTSGGNEQFF
CDR3 DNA: TGTGCCAGCAGCCCAGGGACTAGCGGGGGGAATGAGCAGTTCTTC

CDR3 length: 13
D gene: NA
V gene: TRBV7-9
clone size: NA
J gene: TRBJ1-1
CDR3 protein: CSSSLDMNTEAFF
CDR3 DNA: TGTTCCAGCAGCTTAGATATGAACACTGAAGCTTTCTTT

CDR3 length: 15
D gene: NA
V gene: TRBV19
clone size: NA
J gene: TRBJ1-5
CDR3 protein: CASSLSAGGVQPQHF
CDR3 DNA: TGTGCCAGTAGTCTCTCGGCGGGTGGGGTTCAGCCCCAGCATTTT

CDR3 length: 13
D gene: NA
V gene: TRBV27
clone size: NA
J gene: TRBJ2-7
CDR3 protein: CASSLGATYEQYF
CDR3 DNA: TGTGCCAGCAGTTTAGGGGCCACCTACGAGCAGTACTTC

CDR3 length: 15
D gene: TRBD1
V gene: TRBV14
clone size: NA
J gene: TRBJ2-1
CDR3 protein: CASSQDQTGLNEQFF
CDR3 DNA: TGTGCCAGCAGCCAAGACCAGACAGGGCTCAATGAGCAGTTCTTC

CDR3 length: 12
D gene: TRBD1
V gene: TRBV6-1
clone size: once
J gene: TRBJ1-1
CDR3 protein: CASSLDRGRAFF
CDR3 DNA: TGTGCCAGCAGTCTTGACAGGGGAAGGGCTTTCTTT

CDR3 length: 15
D gene: TRBD1
V gene: TRBV28
clone size: NA
J gene: TRBJ2-7
CDR3 protein: CASSFRTGPAGEQYF
CDR3 DNA: TGTGCCAGCAGTTTCAGGACAGGTCCCGCTGGCGAGCAGTACTTC

CDR3 length: 13
D gene: NA
V gene: TRBV7-8
clone size: NA
J gene: TRBJ1-5
CDR3 protein: CASSFVRDQPQHF
CDR3 DNA: TGTGCCAGCAGCTTCGTTCGAGATCAGCCCCAGCATTTT

CDR3 length: 16
D gene: NA
V gene: TRBV13
clone size: NA
J gene: TRBJ2-1
CDR3 protein: CASSFAGAVSYNEQFF
CDR3 DNA: TGTGCCAGCAGCTTTGCGGGGGCGGTGTCCTACAATGAGCAGTTCTTC

CDR3 length: 15
D gene: TRBD1
V gene: TRBV19
clone size: NA
J gene: TRBJ2-7
CDR3 protein: CASSTRDRGYYEQYF
CDR3 DNA: TGTGCCAGTAGTACCCGGGACAGGGGGTACTACGAGCAGTACTTC

CDR3 length: 16
D gene: TRBD2
V gene: TRBV6-6
clone size: NA
J gene: TRBJ2-1
CDR3 protein: CASSTQLAGNYNEQFF
CDR3 DNA: TGTGCCAGCAGTACCCAGCTAGCGGGTAATTACAATGAGCAGTTCTTC

CDR3 length: 15
D gene: NA
V gene: TRBV7-8
clone size: NA
J gene: TRBJ1-5
CDR3 protein: CASSVRGVPNQPQHF
CDR3 DNA: TGTGCCAGCAGCGTCCGGGGGGTACCGAATCAGCCCCAGCATTTT

CDR3 length: 15
D gene: TRBD2
V gene: TRBV4-1
clone size: NA
J gene: TRBJ2-1
CDR3 protein: CASSSLAGGPDEQFF
CDR3 DNA: TGCGCCAGCAGTTCACTAGCGGGGGGGCCCGATGAGCAGTTCTTC

CDR3 length: 14
D gene: NA
V gene: TRBV19
clone size: NA
J gene: TRBJ2-1
CDR3 protein: CASMRASPPNEQFF
CDR3 DNA: TGTGCCAGTATGCGGGCTTCACCACCCAATGAGCAGTTCTTC

CDR3 length: 13
D gene: NA
V gene: TRBV6-6
clone size: once
J gene: TRBJ1-5
CDR3 protein: CASSYLVYQPQHF
CDR3 DNA: TGTGCCAGCAGTTACTTAGTTTATCAGCCCCAGCATTTT

CDR3 length: 17
D gene: TRBD2
V gene: TRBV4-1
clone size: NA
J gene: TRBJ2-3
CDR3 protein: CASSQRIAGGPTDTQYF
CDR3 DNA: TGCGCCAGCAGCCAAAGAATAGCGGGGGGGCCAACAGATACGCAGTATTTT

CDR3 length: 14
D gene: TRBD1
V gene: TRBV27
clone size: NA
J gene: TRBJ1-1
CDR3 protein: CASSSTGSDTEAFF
CDR3 DNA: TGTGCCAGCAGTTCGACAGGGTCGGACACTGAAGCTTTCTTT

CDR3 length: 13
D gene: NA
V gene: TRBV6-5
clone size: NA
J gene: TRBJ1-6
CDR3 protein: CASREGLVDPLHF
CDR3 DNA: TGTGCCAGCAGAGAGGGACTGGTCGATCCCCTCCACTTT

CDR3 length: 14
D gene: TRBD1
V gene: TRBV6-1
clone size: NA
J gene: TRBJ2-7
CDR3 protein: CASMPGQGLYEQYF
CDR3 DNA: TGTGCCAGCATGCCAGGACAGGGGCTGTACGAGCAGTACTTC

CDR3 length: 16
D gene: TRBD1
V gene: TRBV9
clone size: NA
J gene: TRBJ1-3
CDR3 protein: CASSPGGDSSGNTIYF
CDR3 DNA: TGTGCCAGCAGCCCAGGGGGAGATAGCTCTGGAAACACCATATATTTT

CDR3 length: 15
D gene: TRBD1
V gene: TRBV5-6
clone size: NA
J gene: TRBJ1-5
CDR3 protein: CASSSGQGGNQPQHF
CDR3 DNA: TGTGCCAGCAGCTCCGGACAGGGGGGCAATCAGCCCCAGCATTTT

CDR3 length: 15
D gene: TRBD1
V gene: TRBV4-2
clone size: NA
J gene: TRBJ2-1
CDR3 protein: CASSLFQGDVNEQFF
CDR3 DNA: TGTGCCAGCAGCTTGTTCCAGGGGGATGTGAATGAGCAGTTCTTC

CDR3 length: 16
D gene: TRBD2
V gene: TRBV15
clone size: NA
J gene: TRBJ2-3
CDR3 protein: CATSRDGGEPTDTQYF
CDR3 DNA: TGTGCCACCAGCAGAGATGGGGGGGAACCCACAGATACGCAGTATTTT

CDR3 length: 15
D gene: TRBD1
V gene: TRBV6-7
clone size: NA
J gene: TRBJ1-2
CDR3 protein: CASSPQRQGGYGYTF
CDR3 DNA: TGTGCCAGCAGTCCCCAACGACAGGGGGGATATGGCTACACCTTC

CDR3 length: 11
D gene: NA
V gene: TRBV5-1
clone size: NA
J gene: TRBJ2-7
CDR3 protein: CASSWGHEQYF
CDR3 DNA: TGCGCCAGCAGCTGGGGCCACGAGCAGTACTTC

CDR3 length: 13
D gene: NA
V gene: TRBV6-5
clone size: NA
J gene: TRBJ1-2
CDR3 protein: CASSYSPGVGYTF
CDR3 DNA: TGTGCCAGCAGTTACTCTCCAGGGGTAGGCTACACCTTC

CDR3 length: 15
D gene: NA
V gene: TRBV4-1
clone size: once
J gene: TRBJ1-6
CDR3 protein: CASNLRDTYNSPLHF
CDR3 DNA: TGCGCCAGCAACCTCCGGGACACCTATAATTCACCCCTCCACTTT

CDR3 length: 14
D gene: NA
V gene: TRBV7-6
clone size: NA
J gene: TRBJ1-1
CDR3 protein: CASSLAGGESEAFF
CDR3 DNA: TGTGCCAGCAGCTTAGCCGGGGGGGAGTCTGAAGCTTTCTTT

CDR3 length: 13
D gene: NA
V gene: TRBV5-4
clone size: NA
J gene: TRBJ1-1
CDR3 protein: CASSQGFNTEAFF
CDR3 DNA: TGTGCCAGCAGCCAGGGGTTTAACACTGAAGCTTTCTTT

CDR3 length: 15
D gene: NA
V gene: TRBV11-3
clone size: NA
J gene: TRBJ1-3
CDR3 protein: CANSQDRGYGNTIYF
CDR3 DNA: TGTGCCAACTCCCAGGATCGGGGGTACGGAAACACCATATATTTT